This T cell receptor (beta chain) was sequenced in a study of T cell changes during pregnancy in multiple sclerosis. Measured with immunoSEQ multiplex PCR; TCRdb has only the in-frame clones, and not every one. The sample shows 70,000 to 75,000 clones, around 94% of them seen only once. The CDR3 spans 13 residues. Germline assignment: CDR1 SGHAT and CDR2 FQNNGV. The V gene end was trimmed by 5 bases and the J gene end by 1 base; junction bases not matched to a gene: 1. Source: peripheral blood, taken before pregnancy. This TCR came from a female donor with multiple sclerosis, enrolled in a pregnancy study. The chain combines TRBV11-2 with TRBJ2-7, with 8 positions matching TRBD2. This CDR3 reads CASSRLASYEQYF. CDR3 bases: TGTGCCAGCAGCCGACTAGCGTCCTACGAGCAGTACTTC.